The rows below give T cell receptor beta chains drawn from one sample of a study of blood T cell repertoires in COVID-19. Measured with immunoSEQ multiplex PCR; TCRdb has only the in-frame clones, and not every one. The sample holds about 310,000 clones; approximately 86% are singletons and the top ten take 1.3%. Sequenced: peripheral blood. The receptors were sampled from an older man with acute or convalescent COVID-19. Both conserved end residues are part of each CDR3. Fields, in order: CDR3 protein, CDR3 DNA, J gene, clone size, D gene, V gene. The D gene is left open where the match is weak. Only part of the rows carry a size: once, few, many, or a class if the clone is expanded.

CSVAMAGGVEEQFF	TGCAGCGTTGCCATGGCGGGCGGAGTGGAGGAGCAGTTCTTC	TRBJ2-1	few	.	TRBV29-1
CASSQGAGAEAFF	TGTGCCAGCTCCCAGGGCGCGGGGGCTGAAGCTTTCTTT	TRBJ1-1	.	.	TRBV18
CSVTRGLNEKLFF	TGCAGCGTGACCCGGGGTCTTAATGAAAAACTGTTTTTT	TRBJ1-4	.	.	TRBV29-1
CATKGQGERGQYF	TGTGCCACTAAGGGACAGGGTGAGCGGGGTCAGTACTTC	TRBJ2-7	.	TRBD1	TRBV19
CASSPPAGGTNTEAFF	TGTGCCAGCTCACCACCCGCAGGGGGCACGAACACTGAAGCTTTCTTT	TRBJ1-1	once	TRBD1	TRBV18
CASGGSQETQYF	TGTGCCAGTGGGGGGTCCCAAGAGACCCAGTACTTC	TRBJ2-5	.	.	TRBV28
CASSEAGGQLNQPQHF	TGTGCCAGCAGTGAAGCTGGTGGACAGCTCAATCAGCCCCAGCATTTT	TRBJ1-5	.	.	TRBV2
CASSSGLAGGPAPGELFF	TGCGCCAGCAGCTCGGGACTAGCGGGGGGGCCGGCTCCTGGGGAGCTGTTTTTT	TRBJ2-2	.	TRBD2	TRBV5-1
CASSSQAGIRYNEQFF	TGTGCCAGTAGTTCCCAAGCGGGGATTCGCTACAATGAGCAGTTCTTC	TRBJ2-1	few	TRBD2	TRBV19
CASRPGLAGGYEQYF	TGTGCCAGTAGACCTGGACTAGCGGGGGGCTACGAGCAGTACTTC	TRBJ2-7	.	TRBD2	TRBV19
CASSADPGQGEFTEAFF	TGTGCCAGCAGTGCAGATCCGGGACAGGGGGAATTCACTGAAGCTTTCTTT	TRBJ1-1	.	TRBD1	TRBV25-1
CASHRLRGSGANVLTF	TGTGCCAGCCACCGACTAAGAGGCTCTGGGGCCAACGTCCTGACTTTC	TRBJ2-6	once	.	TRBV28
CASSLVEGRYTDTQYF	TGTGCCAGCAGCTTAGTGGAGGGGCGGTACACAGATACGCAGTATTTT	TRBJ2-3	.	.	TRBV7-2
CASRRAGGIQDTQYF	TGTGCCAGTAGAAGGGCGGGAGGGATTCAAGATACGCAGTATTTT	TRBJ2-3	once	TRBD2	TRBV19
CASKNPGGDSPLHF	TGTGCCAGCAAAAATCCAGGGGGTGATTCACCCCTCCACTTT	TRBJ1-6	.	TRBD1	TRBV3-1/TRBV3-2
CASSFRTDRKSTSGNTIYF	TGTGCCAGCAGCTTTCGGACAGATCGAAAAAGCACGTCTGGAAACACCATATATTTT	TRBJ1-3	.	.	TRBV6-2/TRBV6-3
CASSFLLRYGYTF	TGTGCCAGCAGTTTTCTACTACGCTATGGCTACACCTTC	TRBJ1-2	.	.	TRBV6-2/TRBV6-3
CASSQAGADTQYF	TGCGCCAGCAGCCAAGCGGGAGCAGATACGCAGTATTTT	TRBJ2-3	.	.	TRBV4-3
CSASLLAGGRSTDTQYF	TGCAGTGCTAGTCTCCTAGCGGGGGGCCGCAGCACAGATACGCAGTATTTT	TRBJ2-3	.	TRBD2	TRBV20-1
CASRRTGFNTEAFF	TGTGCCAGCAGAAGGACAGGGTTCAACACTGAAGCTTTCTTT	TRBJ1-1	.	TRBD1	TRBV28
CASRPYVGQQETQYF	TGTGCCAGCCGCCCCTACGTGGGACAACAAGAGACCCAGTACTTC	TRBJ2-5	.	.	TRBV19
CASRQGVDEKLFF	TGTGCCAGTAGACAGGGAGTAGATGAAAAACTGTTTTTT	TRBJ1-4	.	.	TRBV19
CAWDQGQPAQETQYF	TGTGCCTGGGACCAAGGACAGCCGGCCCAAGAGACCCAGTACTTC	TRBJ2-5	.	.	TRBV30
CASSRKGQGASEQYF	TGTGCCAGCAGCCGAAAGGGACAGGGGGCAAGCGAGCAGTACTTC	TRBJ2-7	.	TRBD1	TRBV16
CASSPGQGETNEKLFF	TGTGCCAGCAGCCCCGGACAGGGGGAGACTAATGAAAAACTGTTTTTT	TRBJ1-4	.	TRBD1	TRBV7-9
CASRSSGGRSNEKLFF	TGTGCCAGCAGAAGCTCAGGGGGCCGGTCTAATGAAAAACTGTTTTTT	TRBJ1-4	.	TRBD1	TRBV27
CASSPFGQPQHF	TGTGCCAGCAGCCCCTTCGGTCAGCCCCAGCATTTT	TRBJ1-5	.	.	TRBV7-8
CASPRRASGVTF	TGTGCCAGCCCCCGTCGTGCGAGTGGAGTCACCTTC	TRBJ1-2	.	.	TRBV5-8
CASSQGLAGGSSYNEQFF	TGTGCCAGCAGCCAGGGACTAGCGGGGGGGAGCTCCTACAATGAGCAGTTCTTC	TRBJ2-1	.	TRBD2	TRBV7-2
CASRGGYEQYF	TGTGCCAGCAGGGGGGGATACGAGCAGTACTTC	TRBJ2-7	.	.	TRBV27
CASSSRETEAFF	TGCGCCAGCAGTAGTCGGGAAACTGAAGCTTTCTTT	TRBJ1-1	once	.	TRBV5-1
CASSSGDTIYF	TGTGCCAGCAGTTCAGGGGACACCATATATTTT	TRBJ1-3	few	.	TRBV5-6
CASTDRENEQYF	TGTGCCAGCACCGACAGGGAAAACGAGCAGTACTTC	TRBJ2-7	.	TRBD1	TRBV6-5
CASSLGAGGNEQFF	TGTGCCAGCAGCTTAGGGGCAGGGGGTAATGAGCAGTTCTTC	TRBJ2-1	.	TRBD1	TRBV7-9
CASATRITLQETQYF	TGTGCCAGCGCAACTAGGATCACCCTTCAAGAGACCCAGTACTTC	TRBJ2-5	.	.	TRBV27
CASRTGTGGDQPQHF	TGTGCCAGCAGAACCGGGACAGGGGGCGATCAGCCCCAGCATTTT	TRBJ1-5	few	TRBD1	TRBV11-2
CAISESGGEHYEQYF	TGTGCCATCAGTGAGTCGGGGGGAGAACACTACGAGCAGTACTTC	TRBJ2-7	.	.	TRBV10-3
CASSGGGGVYGYTF	TGTGCCAGCAGCGGTGGGGGAGGGGTCTATGGCTACACCTTC	TRBJ1-2	.	.	TRBV9
CASSDDRVPNVLTF	TGTGCCAGCTCAGACGACAGGGTACCCAACGTCCTGACTTTC	TRBJ2-6	.	TRBD1	TRBV18
CASSADRAQETQYF	TGTGCCAGCAGTGCTGACAGGGCTCAAGAGACCCAGTACTTC	TRBJ2-5	.	TRBD1	TRBV2
CASSLGRPQPQHF	TGTGCCAGCAGTTTGGGCAGGCCCCAGCCCCAGCATTTT	TRBJ1-5	.	.	TRBV12-3/TRBV12-4
CASSYSHNSYNEQFF	TGTGCCAGCAGTTACTCTCATAACTCGTACAATGAGCAGTTCTTC	TRBJ2-1	.	.	TRBV6-5
CASSPPDLGRIIQYF	TGTGCCAGCTCACCACCGGACTTGGGCCGAATCATTCAGTACTTC	TRBJ2-4	.	.	TRBV18
CASSYTTGGSYNEQFF	TGTGCCAGCAGTTACACAACGGGGGGCTCCTACAATGAGCAGTTCTTC	TRBJ2-1	.	TRBD2	TRBV6-5
CASSQLTANYGYTF	TGTGCCAGCTCACAACTCACTGCGAACTATGGCTACACCTTC	TRBJ1-2	.	.	TRBV18
CASRVTGGAGTGELFF	TGTGCCAGCAGAGTGACAGGGGGCGCCGGCACCGGGGAGCTGTTTTTT	TRBJ2-2	few	TRBD1	TRBV5-4
CASSPGEGLEQYF	TGTGCCAGCAGCCCCGGGGAGGGGTTAGAGCAGTACTTC	TRBJ2-7	.	TRBD2	TRBV7-2
CASSQDDRDSYNEQFF	TGCGCCAGCAGCCAGGACGACAGAGATTCCTACAATGAGCAGTTCTTC	TRBJ2-1	.	.	TRBV4-1
CASNQYNEQFF	TGTGCCAGCAATCAGTACAATGAGCAGTTCTTC	TRBJ2-1	.	.	TRBV28
CASRNDGQPNTEAFF	TGTGCCAGCAGGAATGATGGACAGCCGAACACTGAAGCTTTCTTT	TRBJ1-1	.	.	TRBV2
CASSFVGEETQYF	TGCGCCAGCAGCTTCGTGGGAGAAGAGACCCAGTACTTC	TRBJ2-5	.	.	TRBV5-1
CASSFPGNTGELFF	TGTGCCAGCAGTTTTCCAGGGAACACCGGGGAGCTGTTTTTT	TRBJ2-2	.	.	TRBV27
CSAGDYFYEQYF	TGCAGCGCGGGGGACTACTTCTACGAGCAGTACTTC	TRBJ2-7	.	TRBD2	TRBV29-1
CASSKAILTSAYTDTQYF	TGTGCCAGCAGCAAAGCAATTCTCACTAGCGCTTACACAGATACGCAGTATTTT	TRBJ2-3	.	.	TRBV21-1
CASSNRVDYGYTF	TGTGCCAGCTCAAATCGGGTCGACTATGGCTACACCTTC	TRBJ1-2	.	.	TRBV18
CASSPRTGSGYTF	TGTGCCAGCAGTCCCCGGACAGGGAGCGGCTACACCTTC	TRBJ1-2	.	TRBD1	TRBV28
CASSQDHRAYEQYF	TGCGCCAGCAGCCAAGACCACAGGGCTTACGAGCAGTACTTC	TRBJ2-7	.	.	TRBV4-3
CASSLWGTSGRNEQFF	TGTGCCAGCAGTTTATGGGGGACTAGCGGGAGAAATGAGCAGTTCTTC	TRBJ2-1	.	TRBD2	TRBV28
CASRGLGHRGLGAFF	TGTGCCAGCAGGGGGCTGGGGCACAGGGGGCTAGGAGCTTTCTTT	TRBJ1-1	.	TRBD1	TRBV28
CASSQVRTGDREKLFF	TGTGCCAGCAGCCAAGTCCGGACAGGGGACCGCGAAAAACTGTTTTTT	TRBJ1-4	.	TRBD1	TRBV3-1/TRBV3-2